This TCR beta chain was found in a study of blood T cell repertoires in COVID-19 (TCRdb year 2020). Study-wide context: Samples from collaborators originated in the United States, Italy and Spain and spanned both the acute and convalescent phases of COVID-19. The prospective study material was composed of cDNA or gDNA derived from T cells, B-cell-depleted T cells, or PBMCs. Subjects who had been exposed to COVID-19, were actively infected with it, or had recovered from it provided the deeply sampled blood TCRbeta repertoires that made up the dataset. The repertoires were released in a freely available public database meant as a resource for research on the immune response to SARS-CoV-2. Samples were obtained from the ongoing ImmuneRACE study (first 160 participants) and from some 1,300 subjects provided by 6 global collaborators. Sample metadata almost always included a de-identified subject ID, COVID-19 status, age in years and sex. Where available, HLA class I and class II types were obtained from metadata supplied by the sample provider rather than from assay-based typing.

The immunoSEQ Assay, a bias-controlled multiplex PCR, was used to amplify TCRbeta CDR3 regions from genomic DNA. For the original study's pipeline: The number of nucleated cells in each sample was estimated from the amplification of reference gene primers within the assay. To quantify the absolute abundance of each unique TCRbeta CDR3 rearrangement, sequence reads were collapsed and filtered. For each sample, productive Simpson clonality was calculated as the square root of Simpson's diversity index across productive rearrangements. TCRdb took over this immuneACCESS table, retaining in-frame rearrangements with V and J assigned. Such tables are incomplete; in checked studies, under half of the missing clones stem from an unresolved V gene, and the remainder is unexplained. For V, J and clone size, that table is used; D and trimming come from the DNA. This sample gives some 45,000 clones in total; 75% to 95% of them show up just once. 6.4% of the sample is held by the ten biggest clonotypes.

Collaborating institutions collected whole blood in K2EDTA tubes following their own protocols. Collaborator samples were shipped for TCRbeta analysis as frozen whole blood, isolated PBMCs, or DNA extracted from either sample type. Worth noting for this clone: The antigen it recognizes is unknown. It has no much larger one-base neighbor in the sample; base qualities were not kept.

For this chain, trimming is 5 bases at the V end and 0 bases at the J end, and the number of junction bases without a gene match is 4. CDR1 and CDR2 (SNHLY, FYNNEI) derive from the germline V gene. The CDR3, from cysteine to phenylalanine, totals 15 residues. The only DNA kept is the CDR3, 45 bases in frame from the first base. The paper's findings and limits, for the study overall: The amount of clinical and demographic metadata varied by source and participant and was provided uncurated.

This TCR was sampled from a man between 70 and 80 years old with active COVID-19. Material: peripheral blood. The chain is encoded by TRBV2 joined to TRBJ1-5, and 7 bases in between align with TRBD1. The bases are TGTGCCAGCAGTCCAGGGGGATATAGCAATCAGCCCCAGCATTTT. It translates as CASSPGGYSNQPQHF. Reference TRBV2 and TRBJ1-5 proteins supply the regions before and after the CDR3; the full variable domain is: EPEVTQTPSHQVTQMGQEVILRCVPISNHLYFYWYRQILGQKVEFLVSFYNNEISEKSEIFDDQFSVERPDGSNFTLKIRSTKLEDSAMYFCASSPGGYSNQPQHFGDGTRLSIL.